One and the same sample provided the 11 T cell receptor beta chains below, sequenced in a study of blood T cell repertoires in COVID-19. Method: immunoSEQ multiplex PCR; TCRdb's copy keeps in-frame clones and lacks some. This sample has 60,000 to 80,000 clones; 80% to 90% occur once, and the top ten carry approximately 3.5%. Input material: PBMCs or T cells enriched from blood (not recorded which). The receptors were gathered from a woman aged 40 to 50 with acute COVID-19.

The rearrangement links TRBV7-8 to TRBJ1-4; 9 bases agree with TRBD1. The CDR3 has 17 amino acids. CDR1 is SGHVS, CDR2 FQNEAQ, per germline. The ends lost 1 base at V and 6 bases at J; junction bases unmatched: 9. CDR3 nucleotides: TGTGCCAGCAGCTTAGTCTTTGGACAGGGGAACGATGAAAAACTGTTTTTT. Encoded protein: CASSLVFGQGNDEKLFF.

This sequence joins TRBV5-1 and TRBJ1-4, with 7 bases fitting TRBD1. The trim removed 3 bases at V and 5 bases at J, leaving 7 bases unmatched. Germline CDR1 and CDR2: SGHRS and YFSETQ. The CDR3 is made up of 15 amino acids. CDR3 sequence: CASSSTPGQNEKLFF. The CDR3, as DNA: TGCGCCAGCAGCTCGACGCCGGGACAGAATGAAAAACTGTTTTTT.

This clone appeared a single time. The chain joins TRBV6-5 to TRBJ2-1, with TRBD1 identical over 9 bases. This CDR3 spans 13 amino acids. The germline CDR1 and CDR2 sequences are MNHEY and SVGAGI. J lost 6 bases, V lost 8 bases, and 5 bases had no gene match. CDR3 nucleotides: TGTGCCAGCCGACAGGGGGGTTTCAATGAGCAGTTCTTC. Translating it yields CASRQGGFNEQFF.

The V and J genes are TRBV15 and TRBJ2-5; a possible D gene is TRBD2 (5 bases). Germline V CDR1 and CDR2: LNHNV, YYDKDF (reference sequence). There are 14 residues in the CDR3. Trimming left V 3 bases short and J 5 bases short, with 13 bases between. The CDR3 sequence is CATSSRGLGETQYF. CDR3 bases: TGTGCCACCAGCAGCCGAGGGTTAGGCGAGACCCAGTACTTC.

V is TRBV4-1 and J is TRBJ2-5; TRBD2 is a possible D gene (7 bases). This CDR3 has 19 residues. V was pared by 0 bases and J by 3 bases, with 23 bases between. Germline V gene lookup returns CDR1 MGHRA and CDR2 YSYEKL. The CDR3 reads CASSQEGGGRGSDKETQYF. The CDR3 DNA sequence: TGCGCCAGCAGCCAAGAGGGCGGGGGCCGGGGGTCGGACAAAGAGACCCAGTACTTC.

The chain combines TRBV18 with TRBJ1-3; 9 positions agree with TRBD1. CDR1 and CDR2 (germline): KGHSH, LQKENI. V shed 2 bases and J 4 bases; nucleotides not matched to a gene: 3. CDR3 length: 15 residues. CDR3 bases: TGTGCCAGCTCACCAGGGACAGGGTCGGGAAACACCATATATTTT. Amino acids: CASSPGTGSGNTIYF.

The chain recombines TRBV12-5 with TRBJ1-2, with D possibly TRBD1 on 5 matching bases. CDR3 size: 14 residues. Trimming removed 6 bases at V and 4 bases at J, with 15 bases between. In germline, CDR1 is LGHNT, CDR2 FRNRAP. The CDR3 region has the DNA TGTGCTAGTGGGGCAACCGGGACTCTCTATGGCTACACCTTC. It translates to CASGATGTLYGYTF.

J is TRBJ2-3 and V is TRBV3-1 (or the pseudogene TRBV3-2), with a possible D match to TRBD1 (6 bases). This CDR3 is built from 16 residues. The germline gives CDR1 LGHDT, CDR2 YNNKEL (reference sequence). Trimming removed 4 bases from V and 3 bases from J, with 17 bases in between. The CDR3 region is CASSRLAGERTDTQYF. The CDR3 nucleotides are TGTGCCAGCAGCCGTTTGGCAGGGGAGCGGACAGATACGCAGTATTTT.

The chain employs TRBV7-9 and TRBJ2-1, with D maybe TRBD1 (6 bases). CDR1 and CDR2 from the germline V gene are SEHNR and FQNEAQ (reference sequence). The germline V and J ends were trimmed by 3 bases and 12 bases, with 24 bases remaining between them. This CDR3 has 16 amino acids. The CDR3 region has the DNA TGTGCCAGCAGCTTTTCCGGACAGTTTCTTCCTGTGGGGCAGTTCTTC. It translates to CASSFSGQFLPVGQFF.

This clone occurred a few times. V gene TRBV4-1 combines with J gene TRBJ1-3; 9 bases align to TRBD1. The CDR3 contains 13 residues. The trim removed 7 bases at V and 5 bases at J, leaving 3 bases unmatched. Looked up from germline, CDR1 is MGHRA and CDR2 is YSYEKL. The DNA for the CDR3 is TGCGCCAGCAATGACAGGGGGAGAAACACCATATATTTT. It is translated as CASNDRGRNTIYF.

The chain uses TRBV9 and TRBJ2-3; 12 positions match TRBD2. Germline V lookup: CDR1 SGDLS, CDR2 YYNGEE. The length of the CDR3 is 16 residues. Unmatched junction bases numbered 9, after V lost 3 bases and J lost 7 bases. Here the CDR3 reads CASSAPPGLAGNTQYF. CDR3 bases: TGTGCCAGCAGCGCCCCTCCGGGACTAGCGGGTAATACGCAGTATTTT.